The 11 T cell receptor beta chains below were found in one sample sequenced in a study of blood T cell repertoires in COVID-19. Measured with immunoSEQ multiplex PCR; TCRdb has only the in-frame clones, and not every one. This sample has 200,000 to 250,000 clones; roughly nine tenths occur once, and the top ten carry more than 0.7%. The sequenced sample consisted of peripheral blood. The source of these receptors is a man in his fifties or sixties with COVID-19, enrolled during active disease.

The chain couples TRBV4-2 to TRBJ2-2; unclear D gene. The CDR3 has 13 residues. Germline V lookup: CDR1 LGHNA, CDR2 YNFKEQ. Trimming took off 0 bases at V and 5 bases at J, with 4 bases between the two ends. In nucleotides, the CDR3 is TGTGCCAGCAGCCAAGAACAGACCGGGGAGCTGTTTTTT. It codes for CASSQEQTGELFF.

V usage is TRBV14 and J usage is TRBJ1-1, with D possibly matching TRBD1 (6 bases). V was pared by 5 bases and J by 4 bases, with 14 bases between. CDR1 SGHDN and CDR2 FVKESK come from the germline V gene. CDR3 length: 14 residues. DNA for the CDR3: TGTGCCAGCAGCTATTCCCCAGGGGTCACTGAAGCTTTCTTT. Translation: CASSYSPGVTEAFF.

CDR3 region: CASSVPAGPSYNEQFF. CDR3 nucleotide sequence: TGTGCCAGCAGTGTTCCAGCGGGACCGTCCTACAATGAGCAGTTCTTC. This chain uses TRBV2 with TRBJ2-1, with TRBD2 identical over 7 bases. The CDR3 length is 16 residues. V dropped 4 bases and J dropped 1; count of bases not matched to a gene: 7. In germline, CDR1 is SNHLY, CDR2 FYNNEI. Full variable domain (outside the CDR3, taken from reference TRBV2 and TRBJ2-1): EPEVTQTPSHQVTQMGQEVILRCVPISNHLYFYWYRQILGQKVEFLVSFYNNEISEKSEIFDDQFSVERPDGSNFTLKIRSTKLEDSAMYFCASSVPAGPSYNEQFFGPGTRLTVL.

V and J are TRBV28 and TRBJ2-7, with 7 bases that match TRBD1. Germline loops: CDR1 MDHEN, CDR2 SYDVKM. The V gene end was trimmed by 0 bases and the J gene end by 5 bases; junction bases not matched to a gene: 1. The CDR3 covers 13 residues. The CDR3 protein is CASSLWQGDEQYF. The CDR3 region has the DNA TGTGCCAGCAGTTTATGGCAGGGGGACGAGCAGTACTTC.

The rearrangement uses TRBV6-2 or TRBV6-3 and TRBJ2-7, with 14 bases matching TRBD2. This CDR3 is built from 19 residues. From germline, CDR1 is MNHEY and CDR2 SVGEGT. J gave up 6 bases and V 5 bases, and 18 bases lay outside the gene matches. CDR3 in amino acids: CASSTRTSGRRGLRSEQYF. The CDR3, as DNA: TGTGCCAGCAGTACGAGGACTAGCGGGAGGAGGGGGCTACGAAGCGAGCAGTACTTC.

The chain is built from TRBV6-6 and TRBJ2-7; 10 nucleotides match TRBD1. The CDR3 extends over 14 amino acids. Trimming cost V 6 bases and J 2 bases; bases outside gene matches: 4. The germline V gene encodes CDR1 MNHNY and CDR2 SVGAGI (reference sequence). The CDR3 sequence: CASSSTGGAYEQYF. In DNA form, the CDR3 reads TGTGCCAGCAGCTCGACAGGGGGCGCCTACGAGCAGTACTTC.

The rearrangement links TRBV14 to TRBJ2-7, with 9 bases that match TRBD1. The CDR3 totals 14 residues. J lost 3 bases, V lost 3 bases, and 3 bases had no gene match. From germline, CDR1 is SGHDN and CDR2 FVKESK. CDR3 in amino acids: CASSHWTGVYEQYF. CDR3 nucleotides: TGTGCCAGCAGCCATTGGACAGGGGTCTACGAGCAGTACTTC. The full variable domain, its missing parts supplied by reference TRBV14 and TRBJ2-7, is EAGVTQFPSHSVIEKGQTVTLRCDPISGHDNLYWYRRVMGKEIKFLLHFVKESKQDESGMPNNRFLAERTGGTYSTLKVQPAELEDSGVYFCASSHWTGVYEQYFGPGTRLTVT.

The rearrangement joins TRBV4-2 to TRBJ2-1; D might be TRBD2 (5 bases). The CDR3 extends over 16 amino acids. The germline V gene has CDR1 LGHNA and CDR2 YNFKEQ. Trimming removed 4 bases at V and 0 bases at J, with 13 bases between. In DNA form, the CDR3 reads TGTGCCAGCAGCCCTCGTACGGGAAGCTCCTACAATGAGCAGTTCTTC. Protein sequence: CASSPRTGSSYNEQFF.

The rearrangement uses TRBV6-6 and TRBJ1-1; D gene ambiguous. V was shortened by 4 bases and J by 0 bases, with 12 bases between the two germline ends. From germline, CDR1 is MNHNY and CDR2 SVGAGI (reference sequence). The CDR3 loop spans 15 amino acids. The CDR3 here is CASSWWESVNTEAFF. In DNA form, the CDR3 reads TGTGCCAGCAGTTGGTGGGAGTCTGTGAACACTGAAGCTTTCTTT.

This clone showed up just a few times. The CDR3 region has the DNA TGTGCCAGCAGCCCTTCATGGGGGACAGCTAATAATTCACCCCTCCACTTT. It translates to CASSPSWGTANNSPLHF. The genes are TRBV9 and TRBJ1-6; TRBD1 aligns across 7 bases. Looked up from germline, CDR1 is SGDLS and CDR2 is YYNGEE. CDR3 size: 17 residues. V lost 4 bases, J lost 5 bases, and 12 bases stayed unmatched. Together with reference TRBV9 and TRBJ1-6, the CDR3 gives the full variable domain: DSGVTQTPKHLITATGQRVTLRCSPRSGDLSVYWYQQSLDQGLQFLIQYYNGEERAKGNILERFSAQQFPDLHSELNLSSLELGDSALYFCASSPSWGTANNSPLHFGNGTRLTVT.

This clone was seen just once. J is TRBJ2-7 and V is TRBV4-3; D may be TRBD2 (6 bases). Between the trimmed V and J ends, which lost 0 bases and 3 bases, there was a span of 15 bases. CDR1 is LGHNA, CDR2 YSLEER, per germline. CDR3 length: 16 amino acids. The CDR3 sequence: CASSQEVYRENYEQYF. The CDR3 DNA reads TGCGCCAGCAGCCAAGAAGTCTATCGGGAGAACTACGAGCAGTACTTC.